The sequence of this T cell receptor (beta chain) was determined in a study of tumor and adjacent non-tumor tissue in lung cancer listed by TCRdb under 2018. About the investigation overall: Patients with adenocarcinoma (approximately twelve), squamous cell carcinoma (2) and small cell lung cancer (1) were included in the cohort. Among the approximately 15 patients, ages ranged from roughly 31 to 76 years, approximately ten were men and 5 were women, and disease was TNM stage I to III. A total of some 130,000,000 productive TCRbeta reads were generated by sequencing, corresponding to an average of approximately 4.3 million reads per sample. Using bulk TCRbeta repertoires from roughly 14 lung cancer patients, the study set lung tumor tissue side by side with matched distant non-tumor lung tissue. TCRbeta CDR3 sequencing was performed on thirty paired specimens, with one tumor sample and one normal lung sample collected per patient.

The germline V gene provides CDR1 LGHNA and CDR2 YNFKEQ. From the cysteine through the phenylalanine, the CDR3 covers 16 amino acids. The entry retains the CDR3 DNA only, 48 bases that are in frame from base 1. With respect to this clonotype: Its recognized antigen is unknown. Since a much larger clone is just one base distant, this may be a read error.

The library was made by multiplex PCR. Sequencer: Illumina HiSeq 2500. TCRbeta libraries were built by three rounds of nested PCR using primers (Table S4), following protocols modified from ARM-PCR. Before sequencing, PCR products of 200-500 bp were excised from the gel and purified with the QIAquick gel extraction kit. Per the authors' processing: Reads were cleaned using Trimmomatic, were merged into complete CDR3 sequences using FLASH, and were assigned to V(D)J germline segments using MiTCR. Clonal diversity was computed as the inverse Simpson's index with VDJtools. Productive reads were defined as in-frame sequences without a premature stop codon. TCRdb took the public reads, trimmed them with fastp at Q25, ran MiXCR for clone calling and kept in-frame beta chains. Each CDR3 protein appears once, grouped with its most common genes and DNA. The V and J calls and clone size come from TCRdb's table, not from the authors' own analysis. Present in this sample are 200,000 or so distinct CDR3 sequences, about two thirds of which were seen just once. The top ten clonotypes cover about 25% of the sample.

RNA was isolated from bulk unsorted tissue, and RNA quality was assessed with a NanoDrop ND-1000 and an Agilent 2100. The donors were newly diagnosed lung cancer patients admitted for thoracic surgery in China from August to November 2014 who had not received prior chemotherapy. Anyone who had undergone radiotherapy or chemotherapy before, or who had another cancer at the same time, was left out of the study. Pieces of surgical tissue measuring about 1-2.2 cm3 were kept in RNAlater solution and stored at -80 degrees C until use. Findings and caveats that apply to the study as a whole: Because peripheral blood was not sequenced, blood TCRbeta repertoires in the lung cancer patients of the study were not examined. Only roughly 14 patients were included in the cohort, and the need for larger samples and more detailed clinical data was noted by the authors. The sequencing platform is not named in the methods, and unique molecular identifiers are not mentioned. A significantly larger cumulative share of the repertoire was made up by the top 100 clones in normal lung than in tumor tissue. Tumor tissue showed significantly higher TCR diversity (inverse Simpson) than normal lung tissue, at around 450 vs 150 (P = 0.0075, Mann-Whitney U test). Younger patients had significantly higher TCR diversity, and higher tumor TCR diversity was associated with shorter overall and disease-free survival.

The chain joins TRBV4-2 to TRBJ1-1; the D gene is possibly TRBD1, with 5 bases matching. The source material was lung tumor tissue. The TCR comes from a man aged 60 to 69 with non-small cell lung cancer. The DNA reads as follows: TGTGCCAGCAGCTCACACATAGGGCAGGGCAACACTGAAGTTTTCTTT. This encodes CASSSHIGQGNTEVFF.